The source of this TCR beta chain is a study of cytomegalovirus exposure and HLA in healthy donors. Study in general: An earlier analysis identified 120 million or so unique TCR beta sequences in 150 million to 200 million T cells. Most donors, around 81% of several hundred genotyped, fell in the Caucasian-associated ancestry cluster.

Vbeta (60) and Jbeta (13) primers were used in the PCR. Methods used by the authors: Roughly 80 million unique TCR beta chains, 10 million to 13 million of them shared, were counted by a later analysis. Measured with immunoSEQ multiplex PCR; TCRdb has only the in-frame clones, and not every one. The V and J calls and clone size were taken over from that table, and D and trimming were inferred from the DNA. Here the sample spans more than 65,000 clones, 65% to 85% being singletons. About this clone: Its antigen is not identified.

V dropped 1 base and J dropped 4 bases, with 10 bases sitting between them. CDR3 length: 13 residues. Germline values: CDR1 GTSNPN, CDR2 SVGIG (reference sequence). Overall study results and limits: TCR beta sequences reportedly predicted most subjects' HLA-A and HLA-B alleles accurately.

Sequenced input: PBMCs. The chain recombines TRBV30 with TRBJ1-2; D uncertain. The clonotype originates from a middle-aged woman in good health and CMV-seropositive. Written as DNA, the CDR3 is TGTGCCTGGAGTGGGGGAGGTCTCTATGGCTACACCTTC. It yields the protein CAWSGGGLYGYTF. Full variable domain (outside the CDR3, taken from reference TRBV30 and TRBJ1-2): SQTIHQWPATLVQPVGSPLSLECTVEGTSNPNLYWYRQAAGRGLQLLFYSVGIGQISSEVPQNLSASRPQDRQFILSSKKLLLSDSGFYLCAWSGGGLYGYTFGSGTRLTVV.